The rows below give T cell receptor beta chains drawn from one sample of a study of cytomegalovirus exposure and HLA in healthy donors. Here immunoSEQ multiplex PCR was the method, and the copy in TCRdb shows in-frame clones only, minus some. Here the sample spans some 140,000 clones, 65% to 80% being singletons. The sequencing sample was made of PBMCs. The receptors derive from a man aged 35 to 55 in good health and CMV-seronegative. The CDR3 runs from the conserved cysteine through the conserved F or W. D genes are given only for firm matches. A row's size may be missing; if present it is once, few, many or a size class.

CDR3 protein: CASSGQVSSYNEQFF
CDR3 DNA: TGTGCCAGCTCAGGACAGGTCAGCTCCTACAATGAGCAGTTCTTC
clone size: .
D gene: TRBD1
V gene: TRBV18
J gene: TRBJ2-1

CDR3 protein: CASSVGGSNTYEQYF
CDR3 DNA: TGTGCCAGCAGCGTAGGAGGTAGCAACACCTACGAGCAGTACTTC
clone size: .
D gene: .
V gene: TRBV9
J gene: TRBJ2-7

CDR3 protein: CASSRTGGGDTQYF
CDR3 DNA: TGCGCCAGCAGCAGGACAGGGGGCGGGGATACGCAGTATTTT
clone size: .
D gene: TRBD1
V gene: TRBV5-1
J gene: TRBJ2-3

CDR3 protein: CASSPISRRTDVGEQYF
CDR3 DNA: TGTGCCAGCTCACCGATATCCCGGAGGACAGATGTTGGGGAGCAGTACTTC
clone size: few
D gene: .
V gene: TRBV18
J gene: TRBJ2-7

CDR3 protein: CASSKLLNRGMDEKLFF
CDR3 DNA: TGCGCCAGCAGCAAACTCCTAAACAGGGGTATGGATGAAAAACTGTTTTTT
clone size: .
D gene: TRBD1
V gene: TRBV5-1
J gene: TRBJ1-4

CDR3 protein: CASREQGPVNTEAFF
CDR3 DNA: TGTGCCAGCAGGGAACAGGGGCCCGTGAACACTGAAGCTTTCTTT
clone size: .
D gene: TRBD1
V gene: TRBV6-1
J gene: TRBJ1-1

CDR3 protein: CASSLGLGLTSGETQYF
CDR3 DNA: TGCGCCAGCAGCTTGGGATTAGGACTAACTTCTGGAGAGACCCAGTACTTC
clone size: .
D gene: .
V gene: TRBV5-1
J gene: TRBJ2-5

CDR3 protein: CASSWGQGGQPQHF
CDR3 DNA: TGCGCCAGCAGCTGGGGACAGGGAGGTCAGCCCCAGCATTTT
clone size: .
D gene: TRBD1
V gene: TRBV5-1
J gene: TRBJ1-5

CDR3 protein: CASSPTSGSSYNEQFF
CDR3 DNA: TGTGCCAGCAGTCCGACTAGCGGGAGCTCCTACAATGAGCAGTTCTTC
clone size: .
D gene: TRBD2
V gene: TRBV28
J gene: TRBJ2-1

CDR3 protein: CASRLYGQPQETQYF
CDR3 DNA: TGTGCCAGCAGACTTTACGGACAGCCCCAAGAGACCCAGTACTTC
clone size: .
D gene: .
V gene: TRBV7-2
J gene: TRBJ2-5

CDR3 protein: CASSPREGHEQYF
CDR3 DNA: TGTGCCAGCAGCCCCCGGGAAGGGCACGAGCAGTACTTC
clone size: .
D gene: .
V gene: TRBV7-2
J gene: TRBJ2-7